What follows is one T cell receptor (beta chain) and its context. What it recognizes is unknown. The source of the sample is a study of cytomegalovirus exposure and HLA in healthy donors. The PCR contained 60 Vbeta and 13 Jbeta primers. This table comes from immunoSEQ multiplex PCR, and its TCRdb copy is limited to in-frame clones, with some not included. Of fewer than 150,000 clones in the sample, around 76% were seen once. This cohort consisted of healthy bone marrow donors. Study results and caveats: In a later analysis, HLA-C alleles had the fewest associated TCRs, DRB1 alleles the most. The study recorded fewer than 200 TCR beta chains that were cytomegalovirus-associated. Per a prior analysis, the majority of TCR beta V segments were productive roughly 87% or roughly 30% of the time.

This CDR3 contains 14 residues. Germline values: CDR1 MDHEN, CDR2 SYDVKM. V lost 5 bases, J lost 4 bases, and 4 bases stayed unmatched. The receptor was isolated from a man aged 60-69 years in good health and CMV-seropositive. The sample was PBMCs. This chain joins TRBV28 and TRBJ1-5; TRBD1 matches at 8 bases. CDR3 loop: CASSRTGGNQPQHF. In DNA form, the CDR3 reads TGTGCCAGCAGTCGTACAGGGGGAAATCAGCCCCAGCATTTT.